This T cell receptor beta chain was profiled in a study of cytomegalovirus exposure and HLA in healthy donors. Study-level results: Solely CMV serostatus was available to characterize immune exposure. High specificity and sensitivity for cytomegalovirus status were reported for the classifier. Indistinguishable V segments, including TRBV6-2 and TRBV6-3, were excluded. Rarity marked most TCR sequences, yet some public TCRs occurred in many donors.

A word on this clone: Its antigen is unidentified.

V lost 3 bases, J lost 4 bases, and 5 bases stayed unmatched. CDR1 is SGHTA and CDR2 is FQGNSA in the germline V gene. This CDR3 comprises 15 residues. The PCR used 60 Vbeta and 13 Jbeta primers. Libraries were prepared by immunoSEQ multiplex PCR; TCRdb keeps only in-frame clonotypes and omits some of them. The data contain over 95,000 clones, approximately 80% of them singletons. The chain is built from TRBV7-2 and TRBJ2-1, with 8 bases lining up with TRBD2. The clonotype comes from a female donor in good health and CMV-seronegative. The sample was PBMCs. The CDR3: CASSFRTSLYNEQFF. For the CDR3, the DNA is TGTGCCAGCAGCTTTAGGACTAGCCTGTACAATGAGCAGTTCTTC.